The rows below give T cell receptor beta chains drawn from one sample of a study of cytomegalovirus exposure and HLA in healthy donors. Only in-frame clones appear in the TCRdb table, and some are missing; sequencing was by immunoSEQ multiplex PCR. Altogether about 160,000 clones are present, roughly four fifths being singletons, with the ten largest covering over 2.5%. The sample consisted of PBMCs. Receptor source: a female donor in good health and CMV-seronegative. Each CDR3 is given with its conserved first and last residue. D genes are given only for firm matches. Rows give clone size only sometimes, using once, few, many, or a class for an expanded clone.

CDR3: CASSQFGTGDEKLFF
DNA: TGTGCCAGCAGCCAATTTGGGACAGGGGACGAAAAACTGTTTTTT
V: TRBV16
D: TRBD1
size: few
J: TRBJ1-4

CDR3: CASSQRVAGGRNEQFF
DNA: TGTGCCAGCTCACAGAGGGTTGCCGGCGGCCGCAATGAGCAGTTCTTC
V: TRBV18
D: NA
size: NA
J: TRBJ2-1

CDR3: CASNLRLAGTDTQYF
DNA: TGTGCCAGCAATCTCAGGCTAGCGGGCACAGATACGCAGTATTTT
V: TRBV2
D: TRBD2
size: once
J: TRBJ2-3

CDR3: CASRTGGNQPQHF
DNA: TGTGCCAGCAGAACAGGGGGTAATCAGCCCCAGCATTTT
V: TRBV28
D: TRBD1
size: few
J: TRBJ1-5

CDR3: CASSHSISGASTDTQYF
DNA: TGCGCCAGCAGTCATTCCATTTCAGGGGCTAGCACAGATACGCAGTATTTT
V: TRBV5-4
D: NA
size: NA
J: TRBJ2-3

CDR3: CASSEGMGNQPQHF
DNA: TGTGCCAGCAGCGAGGGAATGGGCAATCAGCCCCAGCATTTT
V: TRBV27
D: NA
size: once
J: TRBJ1-5

CDR3: CASSPRQGGYEQYF
DNA: TGTGCCAGCAGCCCCCGACAGGGGGGCTACGAGCAGTACTTC
V: TRBV6-5
D: TRBD1
size: NA
J: TRBJ2-7

CDR3: CASTGQRLNTEAFF
DNA: TGTGCCAGCACCGGGCAGCGGTTGAACACTGAAGCTTTCTTT
V: TRBV4-2
D: NA
size: NA
J: TRBJ1-1

CDR3: CAWEGSGSFGTQYF
DNA: TGTGCCTGGGAGGGTAGCGGGAGCTTCGGTACGCAGTATTTT
V: TRBV30
D: TRBD2
size: few
J: TRBJ2-3

CDR3: CASSLTGRGSTDTQYF
DNA: TGTGCCAGCAGTTTGACTGGCCGAGGTAGCACAGATACGCAGTATTTT
V: TRBV28
D: NA
size: NA
J: TRBJ2-3